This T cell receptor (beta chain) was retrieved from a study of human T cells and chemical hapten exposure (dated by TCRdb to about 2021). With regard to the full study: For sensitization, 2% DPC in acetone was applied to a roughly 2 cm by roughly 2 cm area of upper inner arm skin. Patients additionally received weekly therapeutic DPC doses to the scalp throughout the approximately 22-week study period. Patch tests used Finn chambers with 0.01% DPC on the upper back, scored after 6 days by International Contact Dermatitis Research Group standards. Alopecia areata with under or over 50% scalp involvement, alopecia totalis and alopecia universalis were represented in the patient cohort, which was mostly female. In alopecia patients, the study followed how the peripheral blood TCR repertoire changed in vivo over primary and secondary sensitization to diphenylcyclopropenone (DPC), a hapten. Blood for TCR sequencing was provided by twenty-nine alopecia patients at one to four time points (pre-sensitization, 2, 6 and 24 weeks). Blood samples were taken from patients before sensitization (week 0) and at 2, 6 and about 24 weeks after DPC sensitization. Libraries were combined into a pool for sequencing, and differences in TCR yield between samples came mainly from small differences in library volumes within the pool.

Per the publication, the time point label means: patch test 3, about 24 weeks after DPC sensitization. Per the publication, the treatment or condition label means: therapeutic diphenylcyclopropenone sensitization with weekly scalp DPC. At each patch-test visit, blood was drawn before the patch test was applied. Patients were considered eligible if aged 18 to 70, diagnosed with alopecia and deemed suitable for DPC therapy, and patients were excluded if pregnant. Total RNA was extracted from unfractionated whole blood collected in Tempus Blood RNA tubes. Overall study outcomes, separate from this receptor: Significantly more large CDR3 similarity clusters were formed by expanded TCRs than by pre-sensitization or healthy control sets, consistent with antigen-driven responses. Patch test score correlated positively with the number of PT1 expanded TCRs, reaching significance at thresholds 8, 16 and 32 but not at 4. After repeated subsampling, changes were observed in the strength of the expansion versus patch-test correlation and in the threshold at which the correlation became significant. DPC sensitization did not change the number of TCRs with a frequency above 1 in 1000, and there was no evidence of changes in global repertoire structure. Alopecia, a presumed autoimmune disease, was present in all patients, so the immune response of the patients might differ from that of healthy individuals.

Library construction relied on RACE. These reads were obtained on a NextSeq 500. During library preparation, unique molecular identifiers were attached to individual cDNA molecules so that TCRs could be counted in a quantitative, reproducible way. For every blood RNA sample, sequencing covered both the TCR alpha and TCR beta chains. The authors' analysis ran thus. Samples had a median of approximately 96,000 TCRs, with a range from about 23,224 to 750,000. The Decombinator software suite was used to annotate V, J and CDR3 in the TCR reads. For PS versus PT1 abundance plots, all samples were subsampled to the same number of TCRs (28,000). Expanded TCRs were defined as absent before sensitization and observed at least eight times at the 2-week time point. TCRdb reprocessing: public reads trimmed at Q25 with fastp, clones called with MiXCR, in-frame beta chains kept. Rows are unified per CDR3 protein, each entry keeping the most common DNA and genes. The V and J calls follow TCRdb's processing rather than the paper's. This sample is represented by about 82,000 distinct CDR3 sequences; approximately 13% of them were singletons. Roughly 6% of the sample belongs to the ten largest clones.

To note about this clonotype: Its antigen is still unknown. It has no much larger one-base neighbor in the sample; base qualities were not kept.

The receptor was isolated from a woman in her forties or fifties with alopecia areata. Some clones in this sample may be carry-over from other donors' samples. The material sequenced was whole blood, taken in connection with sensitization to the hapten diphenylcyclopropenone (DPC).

The DNA sequence follows: TGTGCCAGCAGCCCCCAGAGGCCCGACTATGGCTACACCTTC. Translated, this gives CASSPQRPDYGYTF. The V and J genes are TRBV7-9 and TRBJ1-2; no D gene can be assigned with confidence. The CDR3 spans 14 residues, from the cysteine through the phenylalanine. Solely the CDR3 DNA is kept, with 42 bases framed from the first base. The junction carries 13 bases between V and J, which are trimmed by 5 bases and 3 bases respectively. Looking up the germline V gene (reference sequence) yields CDR1 SEHNR and CDR2 FQNEAQ.